This paragraph reports one TCR beta chain. Trimming removed 7 bases at V and 6 bases at J, with 11 bases between. CDR3 length equals 13 residues. The germline CDR1 and CDR2 sequences are SGHNT and YYREEE (reference sequence). The repertoire was sequenced with immunoSEQ multiplex PCR; TCRdb's copy has only in-frame clones and lacks some. The sample has about 94,000 clones, 90% seen once. The record originates from a study of control samples from healthy donors and cancer patients. The sequence came from a woman younger than 30 in good health. Input material: blood. The rearrangement links TRBV5-4 to TRBJ1-6; no clear D. For the CDR3, the DNA is TGTGCCAGCGGCGGGGATCCTAATTCACCCCTCCACTTT. As protein: CASGGDPNSPLHF.